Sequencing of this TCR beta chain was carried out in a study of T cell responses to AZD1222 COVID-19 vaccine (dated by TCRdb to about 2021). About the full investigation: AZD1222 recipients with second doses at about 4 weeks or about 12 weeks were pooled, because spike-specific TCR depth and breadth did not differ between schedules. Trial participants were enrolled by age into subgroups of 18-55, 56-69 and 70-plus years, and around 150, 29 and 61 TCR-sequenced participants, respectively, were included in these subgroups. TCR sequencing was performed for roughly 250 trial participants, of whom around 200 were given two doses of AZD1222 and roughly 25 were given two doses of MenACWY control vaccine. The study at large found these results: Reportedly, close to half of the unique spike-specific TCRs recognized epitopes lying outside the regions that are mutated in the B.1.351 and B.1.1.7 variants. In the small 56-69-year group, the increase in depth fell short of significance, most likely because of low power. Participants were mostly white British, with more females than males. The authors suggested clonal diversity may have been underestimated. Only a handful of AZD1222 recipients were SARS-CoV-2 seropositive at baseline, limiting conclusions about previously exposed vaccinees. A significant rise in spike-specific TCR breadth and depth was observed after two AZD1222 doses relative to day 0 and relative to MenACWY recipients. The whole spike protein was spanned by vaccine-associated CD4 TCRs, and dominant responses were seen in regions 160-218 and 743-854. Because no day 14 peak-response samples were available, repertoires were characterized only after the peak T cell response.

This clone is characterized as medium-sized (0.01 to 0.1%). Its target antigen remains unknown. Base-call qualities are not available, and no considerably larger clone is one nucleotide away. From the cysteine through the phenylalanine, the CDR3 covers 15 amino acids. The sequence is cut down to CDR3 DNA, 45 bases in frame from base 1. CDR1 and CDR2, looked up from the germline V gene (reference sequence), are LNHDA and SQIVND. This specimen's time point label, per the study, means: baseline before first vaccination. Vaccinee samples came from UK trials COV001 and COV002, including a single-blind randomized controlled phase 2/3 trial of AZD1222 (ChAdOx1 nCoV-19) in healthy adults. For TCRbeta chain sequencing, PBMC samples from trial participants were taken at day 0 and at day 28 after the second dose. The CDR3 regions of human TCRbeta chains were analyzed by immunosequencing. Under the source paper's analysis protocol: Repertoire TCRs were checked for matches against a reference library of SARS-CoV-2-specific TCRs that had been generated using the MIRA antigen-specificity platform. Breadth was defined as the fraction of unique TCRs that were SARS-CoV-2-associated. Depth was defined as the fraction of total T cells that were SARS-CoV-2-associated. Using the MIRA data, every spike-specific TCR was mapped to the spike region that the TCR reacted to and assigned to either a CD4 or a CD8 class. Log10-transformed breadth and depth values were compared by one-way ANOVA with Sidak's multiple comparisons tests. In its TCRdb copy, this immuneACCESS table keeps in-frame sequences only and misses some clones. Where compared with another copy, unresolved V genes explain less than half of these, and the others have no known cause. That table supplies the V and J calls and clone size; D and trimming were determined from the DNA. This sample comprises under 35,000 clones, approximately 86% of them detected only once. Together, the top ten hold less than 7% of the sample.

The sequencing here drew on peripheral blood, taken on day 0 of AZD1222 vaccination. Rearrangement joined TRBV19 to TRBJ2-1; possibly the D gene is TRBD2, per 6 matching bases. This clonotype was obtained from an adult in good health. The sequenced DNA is TGTGCATCCAAGGCGGTAGCGGAGTCCTACAATGAGCAGTTCTTC. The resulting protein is CASKAVAESYNEQFF.